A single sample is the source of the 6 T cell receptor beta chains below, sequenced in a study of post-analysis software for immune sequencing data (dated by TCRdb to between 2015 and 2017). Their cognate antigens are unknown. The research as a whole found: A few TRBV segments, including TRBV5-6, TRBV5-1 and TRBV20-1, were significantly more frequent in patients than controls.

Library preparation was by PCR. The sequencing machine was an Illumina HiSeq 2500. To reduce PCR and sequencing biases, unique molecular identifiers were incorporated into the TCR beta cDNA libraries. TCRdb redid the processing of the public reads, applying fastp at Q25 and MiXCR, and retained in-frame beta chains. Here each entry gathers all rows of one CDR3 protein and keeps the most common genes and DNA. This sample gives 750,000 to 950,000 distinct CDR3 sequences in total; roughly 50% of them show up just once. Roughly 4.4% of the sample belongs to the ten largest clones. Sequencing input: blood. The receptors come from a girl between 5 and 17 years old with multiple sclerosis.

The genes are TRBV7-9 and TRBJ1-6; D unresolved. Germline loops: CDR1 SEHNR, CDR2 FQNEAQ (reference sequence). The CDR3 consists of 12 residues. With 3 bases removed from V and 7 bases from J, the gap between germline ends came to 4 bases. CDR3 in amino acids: CASSFRNSPLHF. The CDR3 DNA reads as TGTGCCAGCAGCTTCAGGAATTCACCCCTCCACTTT.

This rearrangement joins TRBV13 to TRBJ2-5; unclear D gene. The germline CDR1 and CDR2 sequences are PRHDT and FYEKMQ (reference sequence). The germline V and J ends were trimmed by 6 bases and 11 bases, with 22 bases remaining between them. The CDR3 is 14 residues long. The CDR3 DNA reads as TGTGCCAGCAGTAAAGGTGGTCACAATGGTAAGCAGTACTTC. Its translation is CASSKGGHNGKQYF.

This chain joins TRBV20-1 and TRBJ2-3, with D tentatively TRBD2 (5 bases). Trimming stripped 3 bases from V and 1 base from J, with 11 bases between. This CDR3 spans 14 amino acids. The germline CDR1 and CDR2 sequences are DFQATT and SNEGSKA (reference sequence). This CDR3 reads CSASGLAGTDTQYF. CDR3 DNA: TGCAGTGCTAGCGGGCTAGCCGGCACAGATACGCAGTATTTT.

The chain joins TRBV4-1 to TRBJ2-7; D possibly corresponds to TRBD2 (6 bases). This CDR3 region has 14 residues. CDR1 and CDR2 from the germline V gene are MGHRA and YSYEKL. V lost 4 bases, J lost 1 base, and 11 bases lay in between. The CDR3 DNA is TGCGCCAGCAGCCCAGCGGGTTTTTCCTACGAGCAGTACTTC. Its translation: CASSPAGFSYEQYF.

The CDR3 DNA follows: TGCAGTGCAACAACAGGGGTTGAGCAGTTCTTC. Its protein is CSATTGVEQFF. This chain connects TRBV20-1 to TRBJ2-1, with 7 nucleotides matching TRBD1. The CDR3 runs 11 residues. Looked up from germline, CDR1 is DFQATT and CDR2 is SNEGSKA (reference sequence). V gave up 6 bases and J gave up 9 bases; unmatched junction bases: 5.

CDR3 coding DNA: TGCAGCGTTGAAGGAGGGTTCCCCTACAATGAGCAGTTCTTC. As protein: CSVEGGFPYNEQFF. This chain connects TRBV29-1 to TRBJ2-1; D perhaps matches TRBD2 (5 bases). From germline, CDR1 is SQVTM and CDR2 ANQGSEA. The V gene lost 1 base and the J gene lost 2 bases, with 9 bases spanning the gap. This CDR3 contains 14 residues.